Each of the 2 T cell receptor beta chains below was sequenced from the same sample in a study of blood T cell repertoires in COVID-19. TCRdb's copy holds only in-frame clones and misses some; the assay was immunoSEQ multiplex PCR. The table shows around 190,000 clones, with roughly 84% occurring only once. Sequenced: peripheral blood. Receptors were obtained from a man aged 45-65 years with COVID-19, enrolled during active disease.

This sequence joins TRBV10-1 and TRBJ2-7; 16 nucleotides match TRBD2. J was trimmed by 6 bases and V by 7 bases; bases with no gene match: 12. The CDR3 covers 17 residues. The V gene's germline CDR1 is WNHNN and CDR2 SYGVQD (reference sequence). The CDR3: CASTTGTSGRVRFEQYF. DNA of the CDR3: TGCGCCAGCACAACCGGGACTAGCGGGAGGGTGCGTTTCGAGCAGTACTTC.

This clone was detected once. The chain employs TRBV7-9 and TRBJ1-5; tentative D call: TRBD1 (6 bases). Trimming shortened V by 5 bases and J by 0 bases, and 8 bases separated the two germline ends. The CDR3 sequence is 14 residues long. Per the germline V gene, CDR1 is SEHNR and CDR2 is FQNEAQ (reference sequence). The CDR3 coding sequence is TGTGCCAGCAGCGTGGACAGTAGCAATCAGCCCCAGCATTTT. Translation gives CASSVDSSNQPQHF.